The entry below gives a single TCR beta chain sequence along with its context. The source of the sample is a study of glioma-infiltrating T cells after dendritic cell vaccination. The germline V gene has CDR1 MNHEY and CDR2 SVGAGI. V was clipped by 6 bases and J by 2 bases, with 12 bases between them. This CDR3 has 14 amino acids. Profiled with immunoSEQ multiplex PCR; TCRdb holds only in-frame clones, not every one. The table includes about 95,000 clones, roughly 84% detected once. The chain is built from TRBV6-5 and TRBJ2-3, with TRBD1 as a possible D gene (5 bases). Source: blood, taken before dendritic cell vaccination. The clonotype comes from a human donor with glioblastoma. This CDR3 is CASRSGHFTDTQYF. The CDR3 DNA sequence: TGTGCCAGCAGATCCGGACATTTCACAGATACGCAGTATTTT.